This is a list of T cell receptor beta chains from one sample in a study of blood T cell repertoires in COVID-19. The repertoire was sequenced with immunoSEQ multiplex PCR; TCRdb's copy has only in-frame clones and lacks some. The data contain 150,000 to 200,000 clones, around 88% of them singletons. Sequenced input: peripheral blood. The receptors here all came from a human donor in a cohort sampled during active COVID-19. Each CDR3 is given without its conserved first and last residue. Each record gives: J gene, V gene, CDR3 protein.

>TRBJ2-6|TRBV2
ASSDDRVPAVGANVLT
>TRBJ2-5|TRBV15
ATSRESLAETQY
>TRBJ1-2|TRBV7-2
ASSLGGDYYGYT
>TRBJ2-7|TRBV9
ASSVASGVEQY
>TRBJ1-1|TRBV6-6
ASSYSANTEAF
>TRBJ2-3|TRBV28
ASSLGKGFSTDTQY
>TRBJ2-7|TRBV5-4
ASSLSGVAYEQY
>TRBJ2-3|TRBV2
ASRLLAASTDTQY
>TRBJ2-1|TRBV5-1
ASSSLAGKDDNEQF
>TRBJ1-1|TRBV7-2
ASSLFRDTWGTEAF
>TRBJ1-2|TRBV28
AYSLTGNYGYT
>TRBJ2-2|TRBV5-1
ASSPTGISNTGELF
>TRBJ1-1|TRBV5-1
ASSLAGQGNTEAF
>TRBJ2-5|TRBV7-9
ASSPFDRTQETQY
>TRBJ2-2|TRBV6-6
ASSRTVTGELF
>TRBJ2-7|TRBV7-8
ASSPNFDRVL
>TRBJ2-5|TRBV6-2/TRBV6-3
ASSSNLAGLEETQY
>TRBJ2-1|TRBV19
ASSWTSGRNEQF
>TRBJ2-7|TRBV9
ASSVVDSGDEQY
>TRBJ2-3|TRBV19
ATREGQGSGHTQY
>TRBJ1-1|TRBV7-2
ASSLDRQGALNTEAF
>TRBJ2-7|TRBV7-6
ASSLDSPGDYEQY
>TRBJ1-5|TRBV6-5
ASSLVDYSNQPQH
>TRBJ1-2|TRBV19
ASNSQGLSNGYT
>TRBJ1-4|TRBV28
ASSLAGPTLINEKLF
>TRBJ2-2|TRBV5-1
ASSFIGDTGELF
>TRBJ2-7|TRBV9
ASSPEGDPSYEQY
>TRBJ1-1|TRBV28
ASRSGGMNTEAF